This TCR beta chain was recovered during a study of T-cell memory formation after mild COVID-19. The CDR3 spans 14 residues. V was clipped by 0 bases and J by 5 bases, with 8 bases between them. Germline lookup yields CDR1 SGDLS and CDR2 YYNGEE. TCRdb processed the 5' RACE reads anew with MiXCR; each CDR3 protein has one entry. The sample has around 150,000 distinct CDR3 sequences, around a third seen once. The J gene is TRBJ2-2, the V gene TRBV9, with D possibly being TRBD1 or TRBD2 (5 bases each). The sequence was obtained from an adult woman who had mild COVID-19 (a few samples of this study predate the infection). Cell type and time point are not known. The sequenced sample was PBMCs or a T cell subset sorted from them (not recorded which). In nucleotides, the CDR3 is TGTGCCAGCAGCGTAGGTTGGGGGACCGGGGAGCTGTTTTTT. Its protein product is CASSVGWGTGELFF.